The rows below give T cell receptor beta chains drawn from one sample of a study of cytomegalovirus exposure and HLA in healthy donors. Assay: immunoSEQ multiplex PCR; the TCRdb copy retains only in-frame clones and omits some. The table lists fewer than 200,000 clones, 75% to 90% of them singletons, with under 2% in the top ten. Material for sequencing was PBMCs. Receptor source: a woman aged 18-29 years in good health and CMV-seronegative. Both conserved end residues are part of each CDR3. The D gene is left open where the match is weak. Size tells how often a clone was seen (once, few, many) or the class of an expanded clone, and some rows leave it out.

18	-	TRBV5-5	TRBD1	TRBJ2-5	CASSPNYPGQGAQETQYF	TGTGCCAGCAGCCCGAACTACCCGGGACAGGGGGCCCAAGAGACCCAGTACTTC
12	-	TRBV27	-	TRBJ2-1	CASSSLRNEQFF	TGTGCCAGCAGTTCCCTACGCAATGAGCAGTTCTTC
16	-	TRBV5-1	TRBD1	TRBJ2-3	CASSLGQGTYTDTQYF	TGCGCCAGCAGCTTAGGACAGGGTACATACACAGATACGCAGTATTTT
13	-	TRBV2	-	TRBJ2-5	CASSEEARETQYF	TGTGCCAGCAGTGAGGAGGCAAGAGAGACCCAGTACTTC
12	-	TRBV11-2	-	TRBJ2-5	CASSSRRETQYF	TGTGCCAGCAGCTCCCGGCGGGAGACCCAGTACTTC
12	-	TRBV28	TRBD1	TRBJ1-2	CASRSGGHGYTF	TGTGCCAGTAGATCAGGGGGCCATGGCTACACCTTC
15	-	TRBV6-5	-	TRBJ2-7	CASSFSGTPGSEQYF	TGTGCCAGCAGTTTTTCCGGGACCCCCGGGAGCGAGCAGTACTTC
16	-	TRBV5-1	-	TRBJ1-1	CASSYYPGQPNTEAFF	TGCGCCAGCAGCTACTACCCCGGACAGCCGAACACTGAAGCTTTCTTT
16	-	TRBV5-1	TRBD1	TRBJ1-1	CASSLGPGGLNTEAFF	TGCGCCAGCAGCTTGGGCCCAGGGGGATTGAACACTGAAGCTTTCTTT
12	-	TRBV7-9	-	TRBJ2-4	CSSSGPKNIQYF	TGTTCCAGCAGCGGCCCAAAAAACATTCAGTACTTC
12	-	TRBV7-2	TRBD1	TRBJ2-7	CASGGQTYEQYF	TGTGCCAGCGGGGGACAGACCTACGAGCAGTACTTC
14	-	TRBV28	TRBD2	TRBJ2-7	CASSQTQGGYEQYF	TGTGCCAGCAGTCAAACTCAGGGAGGGTACGAGCAGTACTTC
14	-	TRBV18	-	TRBJ1-2	CASSPFGGQDGYTF	TGTGCCAGCTCACCATTCGGGGGTCAGGATGGCTACACCTTC
14	-	TRBV10-3	TRBD1	TRBJ2-7	CAIRGQGLTYEQYF	TGTGCCATCAGAGGACAGGGCCTAACCTACGAGCAGTACTTC
14	few	TRBV10-2	-	TRBJ2-4	CASTFSGAGDIQYF	TGCGCCAGCACTTTTTCAGGGGCCGGTGACATTCAGTACTTC
15	few	TRBV25-1	-	TRBJ1-4	CASSSGGGAREKLFF	TGTGCCAGCAGTTCCGGGGGGGGTGCCCGCGAAAAACTGTTTTTT
14	-	TRBV6-5	TRBD1	TRBJ1-1	CASRRKTGGSEAFF	TGTGCCAGCAGGAGAAAAACAGGGGGCAGTGAAGCTTTCTTT
13	few	TRBV5-8	-	TRBJ1-1	CASSLGQNHEAFF	TGTGCCAGCAGCTTGGGACAGAACCATGAAGCTTTCTTT
15	-	TRBV6-1	TRBD1	TRBJ1-5	CASSVGQGRNQPQHF	TGTGCCAGCAGTGTGGGACAGGGACGAAATCAGCCCCAGCATTTT
14	once	TRBV5-1	-	TRBJ1-1	CASTLQGGGTEAFF	TGCGCCAGCACCCTACAGGGTGGCGGCACTGAAGCTTTCTTT
15	-	TRBV4-1	TRBD1	TRBJ1-3	CASSQDRGPGNTIYF	TGCGCCAGCAGCCAAGACAGGGGGCCGGGAAACACCATATATTTT
15	-	TRBV6-5	-	TRBJ2-7	CASSYSGSNSYEQYF	TGTGCCAGCAGTTACTCCGGGAGTAACAGTTACGAGCAGTACTTC
16	-	TRBV5-5	-	TRBJ1-6	CASSSERGIYNSPLHF	TGTGCCAGCAGCTCCGAAAGGGGGATCTATAATTCACCCCTCCACTTT
14	-	TRBV2	-	TRBJ1-5	CASSPRQDDQPQHF	TGTGCCAGCAGCCCCCGACAGGATGATCAGCCCCAGCATTTT
13	-	TRBV5-1	-	TRBJ2-7	CASSPSNGGEQYF	TGCGCCAGCAGCCCCTCTAACGGGGGCGAGCAGTACTTC
14	few	TRBV28	-	TRBJ1-5	CASSPTTRGQPQHF	TGTGCCAGCAGCCCTACAACAAGGGGCCAGCCCCAGCATTTT
18	-	TRBV7-9	TRBD1	TRBJ1-1	CASSLAPGQGGMNTEAFF	TGTGCCAGCAGCTTAGCCCCGGGACAGGGGGGAATGAACACTGAAGCTTTCTTT
15	once	TRBV27	TRBD1	TRBJ2-7	CASRADRGWAYEQYF	TGTGCCAGCAGGGCCGACAGGGGTTGGGCCTACGAGCAGTACTTC
15	-	TRBV7-6	TRBD1	TRBJ1-2	CASSDLTGASYGYTF	TGTGCCAGCAGCGATTTAACAGGGGCTAGCTATGGCTACACCTTC
15	-	TRBV6-1	-	TRBJ2-1	CASSEAGVWYSEQFF	TGTGCCAGCAGTGAAGCGGGAGTATGGTACAGTGAGCAGTTCTTC
16	once	TRBV5-5	TRBD1	TRBJ2-3	CASSFAGTASTDTQYF	TGTGCCAGCAGTTTTGCCGGGACAGCTAGCACAGATACGCAGTATTTT
15	-	TRBV6-5	-	TRBJ2-3	CASSLHRSSTDTQYF	TGTGCCAGCAGCTTACATCGATCGAGCACAGATACGCAGTATTTT
18	-	TRBV10-3	TRBD1	TRBJ1-1	CAISKTGTGGRGNTEAFF	TGTGCCATCAGTAAGACCGGGACAGGGGGCAGGGGAAACACTGAAGCTTTCTTT
15	-	TRBV5-1	TRBD1	TRBJ1-2	CASSPLTGANYGYTF	TGCGCCAGCAGCCCACTGACAGGGGCGAACTATGGCTACACCTTC